Presented here are 18 T cell receptor beta chains from one specimen sequenced in a study of blood T cell repertoires in COVID-19. Using immunoSEQ multiplex PCR, the repertoire was profiled, and TCRdb retains in-frame clones only, with some absent. The table lists about 240,000 clones, roughly 80% of them singletons. Sequencing was carried out using peripheral blood. The receptor set was obtained from a woman older than 75 with acute or convalescent COVID-19.

V gene TRBV14 combines with J gene TRBJ2-1; 7 nucleotides match TRBD1. The germline gives CDR1 SGHDN, CDR2 FVKESK. There are 14 residues in the CDR3. J was trimmed by 8 bases and V by 4 bases; bases with no gene match: 8. The CDR3 nucleotides are TGTGCCAGCAGCCTACAGGGGCCTATTTATGAGCAGTTCTTC. Translated, it gives CASSLQGPIYEQFF.

Regarding this clone: This specimen includes other DNA sequences encoding the same CDR3. The gene calls are TRBV28 and TRBJ1-5, with D maybe TRBD1 (6 bases). The CDR3 totals 14 residues. V was clipped by 2 bases and J by 6 bases, with 11 bases between them. Germline lookup yields CDR1 MDHEN and CDR2 SYDVKM. This CDR3 is CASSLGGAGQPQHF. The CDR3 region has the DNA TGTGCCAGCAGTTTAGGGGGGGCCGGTCAGCCCCAGCATTTT.

The chain uses TRBV11-2 and TRBJ2-1; the match to TRBD2 covers 10 bases. Germline loops: CDR1 SGHAT, CDR2 FQNNGV. With 1 base clipped from V and 8 bases from J, the junction kept 14 bases outside the gene matches. CDR3 length: 18 amino acids. The CDR3 DNA reads TGTGCCAGCAGCTTAGTAGGGCGAGCGGGGGGGCCGGTCGATGAGCAGTTCTTC. Translation gives CASSLVGRAGGPVDEQFF.

V is TRBV27 and J is TRBJ1-2; 10 positions agree with TRBD1. V shed 5 bases, J shed 2 bases, and the junction held 2 bases outside the gene matches. The germline V gene has CDR1 MNHEY and CDR2 SMNVEV (reference sequence). The CDR3 is 14 amino acids. The CDR3 nucleotides read TGTGCCAGCAGTAGACAGGGGGCAAACTATGGCTACACCTTC. The encoded protein is CASSRQGANYGYTF.

This clone was observed a few times. The V call is TRBV4-2, the J call TRBJ2-1; 9 nucleotides agree with TRBD2. There are 22 residues in the CDR3. Germline trimming cut 0 bases from V and 8 bases from J; bases unmatched to any gene: 26. In germline, CDR1 is LGHNA, CDR2 YNFKEQ. CDR3 residues: CASSQEGTDKGPVAGGLDEQFF. CDR3 nucleotides: TGTGCCAGCAGCCAAGAAGGGACCGACAAAGGCCCCGTGGCGGGGGGGCTAGATGAGCAGTTCTTC.

This clone was seen only a few times. The chain couples TRBV7-2 to TRBJ1-4; 7 positions agree with TRBD1. CDR1 and CDR2 (germline): SGHTA, FQGNSA. With 0 bases clipped from V and 2 bases from J, the junction kept 3 bases outside the gene matches. The CDR3 contains 16 residues. In DNA form, the CDR3 reads TGTGCCAGCAGCTTAGCCAGGGGGTTTACTAATGAAAAACTGTTTTTT. Its translation: CASSLARGFTNEKLFF.

This clone has only one observation. The rearrangement joins TRBV5-4 to TRBJ1-6, with 7 bases aligning to TRBD1. Germline V gives CDR1 SGHNT, CDR2 YYREEE (reference sequence). The CDR3 has 15 amino acids. Germline trimming cut 0 bases from V and 10 bases from J; bases unmatched to any gene: 7. CDR3 nucleotides: TGTGCCAGCAGCTTGGCCCCCAGGGGGGAATCACCCCTCCACTTT. Translation gives CASSLAPRGESPLHF.

The chain links TRBV2 to TRBJ2-7; D is ambiguous. CDR3 size: 13 residues. V was trimmed by 4 bases and J by 4 bases, leaving 11 bases between them. Per the germline V gene, CDR1 is SNHLY and CDR2 is FYNNEI. This chain's CDR3 is CASSVQSRYEQYF. As DNA, the CDR3 is TGTGCCAGCAGTGTACAGAGCAGATACGAGCAGTACTTC.

In regard to this clone: In the same sample, other DNA sequences code for this CDR3. The genes are TRBV18 and TRBJ1-3; D gene unclear. The CDR3 has 14 amino acids. Trimming shortened V by 2 bases and J by 0 bases, and 5 bases separated the two germline ends. Germline V gene data show CDR1 as KGHSH and CDR2 as LQKENI. The CDR3 is CASSPDISGNTIYF. Here the CDR3 DNA reads TGTGCCAGCTCACCAGACATCTCTGGAAACACCATATATTTT.

The rearrangement joins TRBV11-2 to TRBJ1-1; D gene uncertain. V was pared by 1 base and J by 4 bases, with 10 bases between. This CDR3 region has 14 residues. In germline, CDR1 is SGHAT, CDR2 FQNNGV. Here the CDR3 reads CASSLGRVGTEAFF. Here the CDR3 DNA reads TGTGCCAGCAGCTTAGGGAGGGTCGGCACTGAAGCTTTCTTT.

The chain recombines TRBV6-6 with TRBJ2-5, with D possibly being TRBD2 (7 bases). The germline gives CDR1 MNHNY, CDR2 SVGAGI (reference sequence). The CDR3 runs 13 residues. Deletions cut 7 bases from V and 5 bases from J, with 14 bases between. Written as DNA, the CDR3 is TGTGCCAGCAATGGGGGGGGGCCCGAGACCCAGTACTTC. Residues: CASNGGGPETQYF.

The chain joins TRBV12-5 to TRBJ2-2; D gene unclear. The CDR3 runs to 14 residues. V was trimmed by 1 base and J by 3 bases, leaving 6 bases between them. Per the germline V gene, CDR1 is LGHNT and CDR2 is FRNRAP. The CDR3 loop is CASGLGGHTGELFF. CDR3 DNA sequence: TGTGCTAGTGGTTTGGGAGGCCACACCGGGGAGCTGTTTTTT.

The CDR3 DNA sequence: TGCGCCAGCAGCTCGGGACAGGGGGGAATGAATGAAAAACTGTTTTTT. Translation: CASSSGQGGMNEKLFF. The rearrangement uses TRBV5-1 and TRBJ1-4; TRBD1 matches 11 bases. Per germline, CDR1 SGHRS and CDR2 YFSETQ. This CDR3 contains 16 residues. The junction had 6 bases not matched to a gene; V was cut back by 3 bases and J by 5 bases.

V is TRBV7-9 and J is TRBJ1-2; D might be TRBD1 (5 bases). V was cut by 0 bases and J by 5 bases, with 13 bases left in between. This CDR3 spans 15 amino acids. Germline-derived CDR1 and CDR2 are SEHNR and FQNEAQ (reference sequence). CDR3 residues: CASSLAGGELYGYTF. The DNA for the CDR3 is TGTGCCAGCAGCTTAGCTGGGGGGGAGCTTTATGGCTACACCTTC.

This sequence joins TRBV6-6 and TRBJ2-5, with TRBD2 matching over 15 bases. Germline V lookup: CDR1 MNHNY, CDR2 SVGAGI (reference sequence). Trimming took 5 bases from V and 2 from J; bases not matched to a gene: 6. The CDR3 is made up of 17 amino acids. This CDR3 is CASSRTSGGARQETQYF. The CDR3 DNA is TGTGCCAGCAGTCGGACTAGCGGGGGGGCTCGGCAAGAGACCCAGTACTTC.

The chain combines TRBV3-1 (or the pseudogene TRBV3-2) with TRBJ1-6; no clear D gene. Trimming took 5 bases from V and 11 from J, leaving 4 bases between them. The CDR3 runs 10 residues. CDR1 is LGHDT, CDR2 YNNKEL, per germline (reference sequence). Here the CDR3 DNA reads TGTGCCAGCAGCGGGCCACCCCTCCACTTT. Translated: CASSGPPLHF.

This clone was picked up one time. The rearrangement uses TRBV5-1 and TRBJ2-2; D is possibly TRBD1 (6 bases). Between the trimmed V and J ends, which lost 0 bases and 7 bases, there was a span of 13 bases. The CDR3 has 15 amino acids. Germline V gene sequence: CDR1 SGHRS, CDR2 YFSETQ. CDR3 residues: CASSLAGRGGGELFF. CDR3 nucleotide sequence: TGCGCCAGCAGCTTGGCGGGCAGGGGCGGCGGGGAGCTGTTTTTT.

The chain carries TRBV7-3 and TRBJ2-1, with TRBD1 as a possible D gene (6 bases). V shed 0 bases and J shed 6 bases, with 18 bases lying between them. The CDR3 extends over 17 amino acids. Germline CDR1 reads SGHTA; CDR2 reads FQGTGA. The CDR3 DNA is TGTGCCAGCAGCTTAACAGCTCGAACACAGGGTCCCAATGAGCAGTTCTTC. Translating it yields CASSLTARTQGPNEQFF.